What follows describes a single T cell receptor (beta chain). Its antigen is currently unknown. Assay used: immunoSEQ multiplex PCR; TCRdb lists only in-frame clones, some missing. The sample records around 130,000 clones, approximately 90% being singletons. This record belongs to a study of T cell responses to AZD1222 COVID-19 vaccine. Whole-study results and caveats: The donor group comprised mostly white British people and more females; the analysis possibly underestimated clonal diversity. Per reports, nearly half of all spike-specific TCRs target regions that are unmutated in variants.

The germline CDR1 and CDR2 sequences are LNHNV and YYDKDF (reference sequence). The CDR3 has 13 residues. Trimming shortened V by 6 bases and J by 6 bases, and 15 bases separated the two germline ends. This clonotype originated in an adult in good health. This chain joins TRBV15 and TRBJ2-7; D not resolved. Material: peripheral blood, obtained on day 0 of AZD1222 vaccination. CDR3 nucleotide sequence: TGTGCCACCAGGGGCCCGTTCCCGGGCGAGCAGTACTTC. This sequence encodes CATRGPFPGEQYF.